The T cell receptor (beta chain) described here comes from a study of T cells in women clearing cervical HPV infection. Points on this clone: From the germline J gene comes the end of the CDR3, since the read stops 3 residues before it.

Profiled with immunoSEQ multiplex PCR; TCRdb holds only in-frame clones, not every one. The data include over 30,000 clones; the top ten clones carry about 1.7%. Germline lookup yields CDR1 LNHDA and CDR2 SQIVND (reference sequence). This CDR3 spans 17 amino acids. The J gene is TRBJ2-5, the V gene TRBV19, with 14 positions matching TRBD2. Sequenced material: blood buffy coat. This clonotype was sampled from a woman between 18 and 75 years old with a cervical HPV16 infection that either progressed to CIN3+ or cleared (not recorded which). The chain's CDR3 is CASSTTSGGVLGDTQYF. The part of the CDR3 DNA that was read is TGTGCCAGTAGCACGACTAGCGGGGGGGTATTAGGAGATACC. The full variable domain, rest sourced from reference TRBV19 and TRBJ2-5, is DGGITQSPKYLFRKEGQNVTLSCEQNLNHDAMYWYRQDPGQGLRLIYYSQIVNDFQKGDIAEGYSVSREKKESFPLTVTSAQKNPTAFYLCASSTTSGGVLGDTQYFGPGTRLLVL.